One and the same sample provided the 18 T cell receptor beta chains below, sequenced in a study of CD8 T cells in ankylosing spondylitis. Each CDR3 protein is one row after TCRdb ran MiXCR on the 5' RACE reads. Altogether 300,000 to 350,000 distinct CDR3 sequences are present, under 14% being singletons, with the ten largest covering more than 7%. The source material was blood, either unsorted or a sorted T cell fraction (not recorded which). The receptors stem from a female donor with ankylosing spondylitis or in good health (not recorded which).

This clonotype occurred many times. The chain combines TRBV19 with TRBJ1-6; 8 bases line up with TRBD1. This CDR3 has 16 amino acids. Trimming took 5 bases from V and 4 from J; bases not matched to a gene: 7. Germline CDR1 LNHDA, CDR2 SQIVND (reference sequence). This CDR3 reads CASSQGTGVYNSPLHF. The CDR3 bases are TGTGCCAGTAGTCAGGGGACAGGCGTTTATAATTCACCCCTCCACTTT.

CDR3: CAISGRGNTGELFF. The CDR3, as DNA: TGTGCCATCAGTGGCAGGGGGAACACCGGGGAGCTGTTTTTT. V and J are TRBV10-3 and TRBJ2-2; D perhaps matches TRBD1 (6 bases). Germline V gives CDR1 ENHRY, CDR2 SYGVKD. The CDR3 length is 14 residues. V was cut by 4 bases and J by 1 base, with 7 bases left in between.

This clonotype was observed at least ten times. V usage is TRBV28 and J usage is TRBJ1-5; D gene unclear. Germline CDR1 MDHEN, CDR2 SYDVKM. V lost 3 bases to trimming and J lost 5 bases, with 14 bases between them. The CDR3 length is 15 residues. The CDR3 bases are TGTGCCAGCAGTTTTAGGGTGGGCAAGCATCAGCCCCAGCATTTT. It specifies CASSFRVGKHQPQHF.

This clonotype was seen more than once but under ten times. For the CDR3, the DNA is TGTGCCAGCAGCCCCAACACGATAGCGAGAGGGCCTTCACCCCTCCACTTT. It encodes CASSPNTIARGPSPLHF. The chain recombines TRBV7-9 with TRBJ1-6; D not resolved. Trimming left V 5 bases short and J 9 bases short, with 23 bases between. CDR1 and CDR2 from the germline V gene are SEHNR and FQNEAQ (reference sequence). The CDR3 runs to 17 residues. Supplemented by reference TRBV7-9 and TRBJ1-6, the full variable domain reads DTGVSQNPRHKITKRGQNVTFRCDPISEHNRLYWYRQTLGQGPEFLTYFQNEAQLEKSRLLSDRFSAERPKGSFSTLEIQRTEQGDSAMYLCASSPNTIARGPSPLHFGNGTRLTVT.

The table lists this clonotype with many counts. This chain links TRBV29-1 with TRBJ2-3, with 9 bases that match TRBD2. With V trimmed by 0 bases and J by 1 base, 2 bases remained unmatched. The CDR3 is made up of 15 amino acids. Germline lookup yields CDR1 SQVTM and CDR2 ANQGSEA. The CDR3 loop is CSVEERGGGTDTQYF. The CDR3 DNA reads TGCAGCGTTGAAGAGCGGGGGGGCGGCACAGATACGCAGTATTTT.

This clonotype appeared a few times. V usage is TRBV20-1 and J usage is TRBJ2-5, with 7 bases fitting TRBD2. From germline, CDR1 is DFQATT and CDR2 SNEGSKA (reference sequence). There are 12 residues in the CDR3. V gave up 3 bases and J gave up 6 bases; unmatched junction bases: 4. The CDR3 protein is CSAREGGKTQYF. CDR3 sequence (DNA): TGCAGTGCTAGGGAGGGAGGGAAGACCCAGTACTTC.

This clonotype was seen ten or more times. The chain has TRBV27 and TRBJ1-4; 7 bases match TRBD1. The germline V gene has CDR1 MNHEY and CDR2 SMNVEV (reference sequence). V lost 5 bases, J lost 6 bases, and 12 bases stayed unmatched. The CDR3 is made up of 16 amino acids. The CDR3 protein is CASSPAAHRGDEKLFF. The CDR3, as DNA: TGTGCCAGCAGTCCCGCCGCGCACAGGGGCGATGAAAAACTGTTTTTT. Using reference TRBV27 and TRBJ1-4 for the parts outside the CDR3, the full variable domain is EAQVTQNPRYLITVTGKKLTVTCSQNMNHEYMSWYRQDPGLGLRQIYYSMNVEVTDKGDVPEGYKVSRKEKRNFPLILESPSPNQTSLYFCASSPAAHRGDEKLFFGSGTQLSVL.

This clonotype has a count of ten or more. The CDR3 loop is CASSVARFSTDTQYF. DNA of the CDR3: TGTGCCAGCAGCGTAGCTCGGTTCAGCACAGATACGCAGTATTTT. V and J are TRBV9 and TRBJ2-3; D remains unclear. V lost 0 bases and J 0 bases, leaving 8 bases between the germline ends. The germline V gene encodes CDR1 SGDLS and CDR2 YYNGEE. The CDR3 contains 15 residues.

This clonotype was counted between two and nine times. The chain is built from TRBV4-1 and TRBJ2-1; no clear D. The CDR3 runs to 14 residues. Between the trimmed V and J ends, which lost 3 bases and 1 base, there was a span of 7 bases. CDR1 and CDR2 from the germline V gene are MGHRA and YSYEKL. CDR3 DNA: TGCGCCAGCAGCCATCAGAGGTCCTACAATGAGCAGTTCTTC. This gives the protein CASSHQRSYNEQFF.

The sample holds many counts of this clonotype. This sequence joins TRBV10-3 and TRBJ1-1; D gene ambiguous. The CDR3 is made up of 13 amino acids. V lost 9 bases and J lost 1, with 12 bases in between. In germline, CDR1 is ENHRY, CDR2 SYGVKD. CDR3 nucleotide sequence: TGTGCCATGACCCGGGGTTCGAACACTGAAGCTTTCTTT. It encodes CAMTRGSNTEAFF.

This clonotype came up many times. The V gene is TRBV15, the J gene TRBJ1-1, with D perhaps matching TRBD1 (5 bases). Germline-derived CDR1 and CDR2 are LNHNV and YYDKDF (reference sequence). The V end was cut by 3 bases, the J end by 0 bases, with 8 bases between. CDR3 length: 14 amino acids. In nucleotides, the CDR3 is TGTGCCACCAGCAGGACAGCCTTGAACACTGAAGCTTTCTTT. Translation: CATSRTALNTEAFF.

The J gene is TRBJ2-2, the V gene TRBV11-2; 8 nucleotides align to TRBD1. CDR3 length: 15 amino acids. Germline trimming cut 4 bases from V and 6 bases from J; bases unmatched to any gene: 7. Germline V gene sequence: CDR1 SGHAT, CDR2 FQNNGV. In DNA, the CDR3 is TGTGCCAGCAGCTCGTCGGACAGGGAGGCCGGGGAGCTGTTTTTT. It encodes CASSSSDREAGELFF.

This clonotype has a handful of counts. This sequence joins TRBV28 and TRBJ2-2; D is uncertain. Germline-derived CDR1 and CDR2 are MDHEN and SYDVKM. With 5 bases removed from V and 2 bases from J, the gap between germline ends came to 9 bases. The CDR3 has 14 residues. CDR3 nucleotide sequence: TGTGCCAGCAGTAAATCGGAAAACACCGGGGAGCTGTTTTTT. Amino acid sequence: CASSKSENTGELFF.

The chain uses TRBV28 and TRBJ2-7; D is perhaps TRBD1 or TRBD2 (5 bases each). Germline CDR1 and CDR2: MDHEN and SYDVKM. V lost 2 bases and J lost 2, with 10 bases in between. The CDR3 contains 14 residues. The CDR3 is CASSLGGRPYEQYF. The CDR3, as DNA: TGTGCCAGCAGTTTAGGGGGACGGCCCTACGAGCAGTACTTC.

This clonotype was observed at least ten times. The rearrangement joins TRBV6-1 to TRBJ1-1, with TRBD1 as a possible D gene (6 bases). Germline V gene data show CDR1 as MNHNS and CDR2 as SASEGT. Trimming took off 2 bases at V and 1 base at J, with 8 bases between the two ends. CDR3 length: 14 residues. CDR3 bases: TGTGCCAGCAGTGAACGCAGGGGGAACACTGAAGCTTTCTTT. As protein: CASSERRGNTEAFF.

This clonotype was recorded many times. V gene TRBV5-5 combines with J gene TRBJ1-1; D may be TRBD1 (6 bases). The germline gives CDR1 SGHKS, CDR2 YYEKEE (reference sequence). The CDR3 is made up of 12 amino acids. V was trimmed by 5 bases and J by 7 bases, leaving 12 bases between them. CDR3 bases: TGTGCCAGCAGTTATACAGGGAGTGAAGCTTTCTTT. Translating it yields CASSYTGSEAFF.

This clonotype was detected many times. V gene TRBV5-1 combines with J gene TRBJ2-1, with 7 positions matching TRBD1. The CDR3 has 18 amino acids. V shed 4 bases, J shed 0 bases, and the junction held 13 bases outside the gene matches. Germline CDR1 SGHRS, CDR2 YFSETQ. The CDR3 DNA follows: TGCGCCAGCAGCCTAAACCTACAGGGGCCCGCCTCCTACAATGAGCAGTTCTTC. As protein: CASSLNLQGPASYNEQFF.

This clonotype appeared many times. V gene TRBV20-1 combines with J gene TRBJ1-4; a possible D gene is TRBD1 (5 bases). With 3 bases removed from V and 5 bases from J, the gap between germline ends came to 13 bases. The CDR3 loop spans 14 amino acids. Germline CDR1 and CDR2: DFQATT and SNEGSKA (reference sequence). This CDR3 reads CSASGQPSNEKLFF. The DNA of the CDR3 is TGCAGTGCTAGTGGACAACCTTCGAATGAAAAACTGTTTTTT.